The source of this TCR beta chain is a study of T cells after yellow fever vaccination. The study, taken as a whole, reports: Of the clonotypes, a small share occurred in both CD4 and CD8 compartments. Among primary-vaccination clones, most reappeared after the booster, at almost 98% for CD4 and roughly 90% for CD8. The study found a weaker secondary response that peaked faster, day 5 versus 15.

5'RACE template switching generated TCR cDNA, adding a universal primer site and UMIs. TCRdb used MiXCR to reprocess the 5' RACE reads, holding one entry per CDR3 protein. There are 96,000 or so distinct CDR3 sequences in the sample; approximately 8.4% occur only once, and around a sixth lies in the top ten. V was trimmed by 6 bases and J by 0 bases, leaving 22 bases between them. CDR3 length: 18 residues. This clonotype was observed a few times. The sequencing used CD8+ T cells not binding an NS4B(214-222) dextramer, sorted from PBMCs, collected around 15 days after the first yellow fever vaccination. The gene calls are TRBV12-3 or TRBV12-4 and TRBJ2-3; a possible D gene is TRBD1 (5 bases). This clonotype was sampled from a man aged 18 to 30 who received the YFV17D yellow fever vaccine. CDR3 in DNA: TGTGCCAGCAGACCACCCTTTGAGCTTGGGGCTAGCACAGATACGCAGTATTTT. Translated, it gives CASRPPFELGASTDTQYF.